Presented here are 2 T cell receptor beta chains from one specimen sequenced in a study of CD8 T cells in ankylosing spondylitis. TCRdb passed the 5' RACE reads through MiXCR, listing each CDR3 protein once. The sample lists roughly 240,000 distinct CDR3 sequences, roughly 8.2% occurring once. Sequencing was performed on blood, either unsorted or a sorted T cell fraction (not recorded which). The receptor set was obtained from a female donor with ankylosing spondylitis or in good health (not recorded which).

On this clonotype: A much larger clonotype is one base distant, so this may be a read error. The CDR3 coding sequence is TGCGCCAGCAGCCTCGGACTAGCGGGAACCCCTGAGCAGTTCTTC. Translation gives CASSLGLAGTPEQFF. The V and J genes are TRBV10-2 and TRBJ2-1; 12 bases fit TRBD2. J gave up 9 bases and V 6 bases, and 9 bases lay outside the gene matches. CDR1 is WSHSY, CDR2 SAAADI, per germline. The CDR3 totals 15 residues.

Remarks on this clonotype: Germline is not matched at one junction end, which may reflect a read error. The genes are TRBV5-1 and TRBJ2-1, with TRBD2 identical over 8 bases. The CDR3 covers 17 residues. The germline gives CDR1 SGHRS, CDR2 YFSETQ. In DNA, the CDR3 is TGCGTCAGCAGCTTGGGGACATCGGGAGGGCCAAGGAATGAGCAGTTCTTC. Translated, it gives CVSSLGTSGGPRNEQFF. Using reference TRBV5-1 and TRBJ2-1 for the parts outside the CDR3, the full variable domain is KAGVTQTPRYLIKTRGQQVTLSCSPISGHRSVSWYQQTPGQGLQFLFEYFSETQRNKGNFPGRFSGRQFSNSRSEMNVSTLELGDSALYLCVSSLGTSGGPRNEQFFGPGTRLTVL.